A single sample is the source of the 22 T cell receptor beta chains below, sequenced in a study of blood T cell repertoires in COVID-19. The assay was immunoSEQ multiplex PCR, and TCRdb's table has in-frame clones only and misses some. The profile shows over 350,000 clones, 87% of them singletons. Sequenced sample: PBMCs or T cells enriched from blood (not recorded which). The origin of the receptors is a woman aged 18 to 35 with acute COVID-19.

The chain has TRBV2 and TRBJ2-2, with a possible D match to TRBD2 (6 bases). V lost 5 bases and J lost 6, with 13 bases in between. Germline V lookup: CDR1 SNHLY, CDR2 FYNNEI. This CDR3 has 14 residues. For the CDR3, the DNA is TGTGCCAGCAGTCCGACGCGGGGTCCCGGGGAGCTGTTTTTT. This codes for CASSPTRGPGELFF.

The gene calls are TRBV11-2 and TRBJ2-1; 8 bases agree with TRBD2. Germline V gives CDR1 SGHAT, CDR2 FQNNGV. The length of the CDR3 is 16 residues. Trimming at V came to 3 bases and at J to 4 bases, leaving 8 bases not matched to a gene. The CDR3 here is CASSLSTSGLYNEQFF. In DNA, the CDR3 is TGTGCCAGCAGCTTGTCTACTAGCGGATTATACAATGAGCAGTTCTTC.

The chain carries TRBV7-9 and TRBJ1-2; a possible D gene is TRBD1 (6 bases). Germline values: CDR1 SEHNR, CDR2 FQNEAQ (reference sequence). The length of the CDR3 is 14 residues. V gave up 5 bases and J gave up 1 base, with 11 bases separating them. CDR3 bases: TGTGCCAGCAGCCCGGGGGGCCGTAACTATGGCTACACCTTC. Translation gives CASSPGGRNYGYTF.

The genes are TRBV7-9 and TRBJ2-7, with D possibly TRBD1 on 5 matching bases. The CDR3 is 14 amino acids. Germline-derived CDR1 and CDR2 are SEHNR and FQNEAQ (reference sequence). V dropped 2 bases and J dropped 3 bases, with 11 bases sitting between them. Written as DNA, the CDR3 is TGTGCCAGCAGCTTATGGGGCAGGGACTACGAGCAGTACTTC. Encoded protein: CASSLWGRDYEQYF. The variable domain in full, with the rest retrieved from reference TRBV7-9 and TRBJ2-7, is DTGVSQNPRHKITKRGQNVTFRCDPISEHNRLYWYRQTLGQGPEFLTYFQNEAQLEKSRLLSDRFSAERPKGSFSTLEIQRTEQGDSAMYLCASSLWGRDYEQYFGPGTRLTVT.

This chain joins TRBV7-2 and TRBJ2-3, with D perhaps matching TRBD2 (6 bases). Per the germline V gene, CDR1 is SGHTA and CDR2 is FQGNSA. This CDR3 region has 15 residues. The V end lost 3 bases, the J end lost 2 bases, and 12 bases lay between the germline ends. CDR3 sequence (DNA): TGTGCCAGCAGCTTCCGCGGGACTTTCACAGATACGCAGTATTTT. It translates to CASSFRGTFTDTQYF.

The chain couples TRBV20-1 to TRBJ1-4; D unresolved. Trimming took off 3 bases at V and 8 bases at J, with 10 bases between the two ends. This CDR3 region has 12 residues. CDR1 and CDR2 (germline): DFQATT, SNEGSKA (reference sequence). For the CDR3, the DNA is TGCAGTGCTAGTGACGGTTCAGAAAAACTGTTTTTT. Amino acid sequence: CSASDGSEKLFF.

This clone was detected many times. The same CDR3 also results from other DNA sequences found in this sample. This chain links TRBV6-4 with TRBJ2-1, with 12 bases identical to TRBD2. CDR1 is MRHNA, CDR2 SNTAGT, per germline. The CDR3 has 15 residues. V gave up 0 bases and J gave up 6 bases; unmatched junction bases: 0. Here the CDR3 DNA reads TGTGCCAGCAGTGACTCGACTAGCGGGAGCAATGAGCAGTTCTTC. Its translation is CASSDSTSGSNEQFF.

V gene TRBV10-3 combines with J gene TRBJ2-3; 9 nucleotides match TRBD1. The germline V gene has CDR1 ENHRY and CDR2 SYGVKD. V lost 4 bases to trimming and J lost 5 bases; unmatched junction nucleotides: 4. The CDR3 covers 14 residues. The CDR3 sequence: CAISAGQGQDTQYF. CDR3 DNA: TGTGCCATCAGTGCTGGACAGGGGCAAGATACGCAGTATTTT.

V and J are TRBV4-1 and TRBJ1-5; D is unclear. The CDR3 spans 16 residues. Trimming took off 1 base at V and 5 bases at J, with 15 bases between the two ends. Germline V lookup: CDR1 MGHRA, CDR2 YSYEKL. The CDR3 loop reads CASSQVQDSGDQPQHF. The CDR3 nucleotides read TGCGCCAGCAGCCAAGTTCAGGACTCTGGGGATCAGCCCCAGCATTTT.

The chain couples TRBV5-8 to TRBJ1-6; the D is unclear. V lost 7 bases and J lost 5, with 10 bases in between. Germline CDR1 and CDR2: SGHTS and YDEGEE. This CDR3 is built from 13 residues. This chain's CDR3 is CASLPGNNSPLHF. CDR3 nucleotides: TGTGCCAGCTTACCCGGGAATAATTCACCCCTCCACTTT.

This chain links TRBV3-1 (or the pseudogene TRBV3-2) with TRBJ1-5; the D gene is possibly TRBD1 (5 bases). This CDR3 is 14 amino acids long. Germline CDR1 reads LGHDT; CDR2 reads YNNKEL (reference sequence). Trimming cost V 0 bases and J 6 bases, with 9 bases left between them. The CDR3 sequence: CASSQDRGGQPQHF. CDR3 bases: TGTGCCAGCAGCCAAGATAGGGGTGGTCAGCCCCAGCATTTT.

The genes are TRBV18 and TRBJ2-7; the D gene is possibly TRBD1 (6 bases). This CDR3 region has 15 residues. CDR1 is KGHSH and CDR2 is LQKENI in the germline V gene. The germline V and J ends were trimmed by 2 bases and 0 bases, with 11 bases remaining between them. The CDR3 nucleotides read TGTGCCAGCTCACCAATTGGACAGAACTCCTACGAGCAGTACTTC. Translating gives CASSPIGQNSYEQYF.

The V gene is TRBV11-2, the J gene TRBJ2-3, with 7 bases lining up with TRBD1. Germline loops: CDR1 SGHAT, CDR2 FQNNGV. This CDR3 region has 16 residues. V lost 5 bases, J lost 2 bases, and 10 bases stayed unmatched. The CDR3 coding sequence is TGTGCCAGCAGCCTAAACCCGGGACAGACCACAGATACGCAGTATTTT. The encoded protein is CASSLNPGQTTDTQYF.

The chain joins TRBV10-1 to TRBJ2-5; tentatively, D is TRBD2 (5 bases). CDR3 length equals 14 residues. The ends were cut back, 0 bases at V and 5 bases at J, with 10 bases in the middle. Per germline, CDR1 WNHNN and CDR2 SYGVQD (reference sequence). CDR3: CASSESGVAETQYF. CDR3 bases: TGCGCCAGCAGTGAGTCGGGAGTAGCTGAGACCCAGTACTTC.

This sequence joins TRBV7-6 and TRBJ2-7; D ambiguous. This CDR3 has 15 residues. Trimming cost V 1 base and J 3 bases, with 13 bases left between them. The germline V gene encodes CDR1 SGHVS and CDR2 FNYEAQ. As DNA, the CDR3 is TGTGCCAGCAGCTTAGATCACACCGGGTACTACGAGCAGTACTTC. Residues: CASSLDHTGYYEQYF.

The genes are TRBV5-6 and TRBJ1-1; the D gene is possibly TRBD1 (5 bases). From germline, CDR1 is SGHDT and CDR2 YYEEEE. The CDR3 totals 13 residues. V was clipped by 4 bases and J by 2 bases, with 9 bases between them. In DNA, the CDR3 is TGTGCCAGCAGCCGGAGGGGTAACACTGAAGCTTTCTTT. This translates into CASSRRGNTEAFF.

Only one count was recorded for this clone. The chain joins TRBV9 to TRBJ1-1, with 12 bases aligning to TRBD1. J gave up 4 bases and V 10 bases, and 5 bases lay outside the gene matches. Germline CDR1 is SGDLS and CDR2 is YYNGEE. The CDR3 has 13 amino acids. The CDR3 spells CAGGQGATTEAFF. The DNA of the CDR3 is TGTGCCGGGGGACAGGGGGCGACCACTGAAGCTTTCTTT.

The chain combines TRBV5-1 with TRBJ2-3; possibly TRBD2 for D (5 bases). Germline V gene sequence: CDR1 SGHRS, CDR2 YFSETQ. The CDR3 is 15 residues long. V lost 0 bases and J lost 4, with 12 bases in between. The CDR3 coding sequence is TGCGCCAGCAGCTTGGGCCCGAAGAGGGCAGATACGCAGTATTTT. Protein sequence: CASSLGPKRADTQYF.

CDR3 nucleotide sequence: TGCGCCAGCAGCCACAGGGTAGGCTATGGCTACACCTTC. It is translated as CASSHRVGYGYTF. V is TRBV4-1 and J is TRBJ1-2; perhaps TRBD1 as D (5 bases). V was trimmed by 3 bases and J by 4 bases, leaving 9 bases between them. Germline lookup yields CDR1 MGHRA and CDR2 YSYEKL. The CDR3 is made up of 13 amino acids.

This clone is a singleton in its sample. This rearrangement joins TRBV5-1 to TRBJ2-1, with D tentatively TRBD2 (6 bases). V lost 4 bases to trimming and J lost 7 bases, with 18 bases between them. The CDR3 extends over 15 amino acids. Per germline, CDR1 SGHRS and CDR2 YFSETQ. The CDR3 DNA reads TGCGCCAGCAGCGGAGCCTCCGGGACTCTTAATGAGCAGTTCTTC. The encoded protein is CASSGASGTLNEQFF.

The rearrangement links TRBV5-1 to TRBJ1-1, with D possibly matching TRBD1 (5 bases). V lost 0 bases and J 4 bases, leaving 22 bases between the germline ends. This CDR3 has 18 residues. Germline V lookup: CDR1 SGHRS, CDR2 YFSETQ. CDR3 nucleotides: TGCGCCAGCAGCTTGGTTGGCCGCTCTTACCAGACAGCCACTGAAGCTTTCTTT. Translating it yields CASSLVGRSYQTATEAFF.

This clone has just one count. The rearrangement links TRBV19 to TRBJ1-2, with TRBD1 matching over 8 bases. The length of the CDR3 is 14 residues. V trimming: 3 bases; J trimming: 4 bases; junction bases outside the gene matches: 4. Germline CDR1 is LNHDA and CDR2 is SQIVND (reference sequence). The DNA for the CDR3 is TGTGCCAGTAGTATGTCGGGACAGGTCTATGGCTACACCTTC. Translation gives CASSMSGQVYGYTF.